A single sample is the source of the 17 T cell receptor beta chains below, sequenced in a study of cytomegalovirus exposure and HLA in healthy donors. The PCR made use of 60 Vbeta and 13 Jbeta primers. Generated by immunoSEQ multiplex PCR, the TCRdb table keeps only in-frame clones and is missing some. The table shows some 160,000 clones, with over 65% occurring only once. Material for sequencing was PBMCs. These TCRs come from a woman aged 40-49 years in good health and CMV-seronegative.

The rearrangement joins TRBV27 to TRBJ1-2; 12 bases fit TRBD1. J gave up 4 bases and V 7 bases, and 4 bases lay outside the gene matches. CDR1 is MNHEY and CDR2 is SMNVEV in the germline V gene (reference sequence). The CDR3 is 14 residues long. In nucleotides, the CDR3 is TGTGCCAGCACCCGGGGACAGGGGGCCTATGGCTACACCTTC. Its protein product is CASTRGQGAYGYTF.

The chain carries TRBV5-1 and TRBJ1-1, with D perhaps matching TRBD1 (6 bases). Germline CDR1 is SGHRS and CDR2 is YFSETQ. The length of the CDR3 is 15 residues. V lost 4 bases and J 6 bases, leaving 19 bases between the germline ends. The CDR3 reads CASSTTGPVLAEAFF. In DNA, the CDR3 is TGCGCCAGCAGCACTACAGGGCCCGTGCTGGCTGAAGCTTTCTTT.

This chain connects TRBV13 to TRBJ1-1; tentatively, D is TRBD1 (6 bases). V lost 8 bases to trimming and J lost 1 base, with 20 bases between them. This CDR3 spans 16 amino acids. Germline V gene sequence: CDR1 PRHDT, CDR2 FYEKMQ (reference sequence). The CDR3 sequence is CASLSGGGRRNTEAFF. The CDR3 nucleotides are TGTGCCAGCTTGTCCGGGGGGGGCAGGCGGAACACTGAAGCTTTCTTT.

This chain joins TRBV9 and TRBJ2-7, with 7 bases fitting TRBD1. This CDR3 region has 13 residues. In germline, CDR1 is SGDLS, CDR2 YYNGEE. V gave up 8 bases and J gave up 3 bases; unmatched junction bases: 8. The CDR3 bases are TGTGCCAGTCCAGGGGGACAGCACTACGAGCAGTACTTC. Its protein product is CASPGGQHYEQYF.

This clone was seen just once. The V call is TRBV19, the J call TRBJ2-5; unclear D gene. Germline values: CDR1 LNHDA, CDR2 SQIVND (reference sequence). The CDR3 runs 14 residues. V lost 4 bases, J lost 4 bases, and 13 bases lay in between. The CDR3 DNA follows: TGTGCCAGTAGTACCACCTCCACATTAGAGACCCAGTACTTC. Its protein product is CASSTTSTLETQYF.

J is TRBJ2-7 and V is TRBV28; a possible D gene is TRBD1 (5 bases). Between the trimmed V and J ends, which lost 0 bases and 2 bases, there was a span of 14 bases. Germline V gives CDR1 MDHEN, CDR2 SYDVKM. The CDR3 covers 16 residues. For the CDR3, the DNA is TGTGCCAGCAGTTTATGGTTAACAGGAGTCCCCTACGAGCAGTACTTC. Amino acid sequence: CASSLWLTGVPYEQYF.

The chain is built from TRBV7-2 and TRBJ1-4; D not resolved. There are 14 residues in the CDR3. The germline V gene has CDR1 SGHTA and CDR2 FQGNSA. Trimming stripped 5 bases from V and 8 bases from J, with 15 bases between. The CDR3 DNA follows: TGTGCCAGCAGCCCCCAAGGAGGTGACGAAAAACTGTTTTTT. Protein sequence: CASSPQGGDEKLFF.

The chain recombines TRBV7-8 with TRBJ1-3; D possibly corresponds to TRBD1 (6 bases). V was cut by 3 bases and J by 0 bases, with 12 bases left in between. The CDR3 spans 16 residues. The V gene's germline CDR1 is SGHVS and CDR2 FQNEAQ. The CDR3 DNA reads as TGTGCCAGCAGCTTGAGGACAGCCGACTCTGGAAACACCATATATTTT. Amino acid sequence: CASSLRTADSGNTIYF.

The CDR3 DNA reads TGTGCCAGCAGTGAATTCGGACAGGGGGTTGAAGCTTTCTTT. Protein sequence: CASSEFGQGVEAFF. The J gene is TRBJ1-1, the V gene TRBV28; 10 positions match TRBD1. This CDR3 is built from 14 residues. The germline CDR1 and CDR2 sequences are MDHEN and SYDVKM. The V and J ends lost 5 bases and 7 bases, in that order; junction bases with no gene match: 7.

This clone was counted a few times. V usage is TRBV7-9 and J usage is TRBJ1-4; D is uncertain. The CDR3 length is 14 residues. Trimming pared 3 bases from V and 10 bases from J, leaving 15 bases between. Germline CDR1 and CDR2: SEHNR and FQNEAQ (reference sequence). This chain's CDR3 is CASSLAGQNGKLFF. Here the CDR3 DNA reads TGTGCCAGCAGCTTGGCGGGCCAGAACGGAAAACTGTTTTTT.

V usage is TRBV27 and J usage is TRBJ2-3; 8 bases agree with TRBD2. With 2 bases clipped from V and 7 bases from J, the junction kept 20 bases outside the gene matches. The CDR3 consists of 19 residues. Germline V lookup: CDR1 MNHEY, CDR2 SMNVEV (reference sequence). CDR3 protein: CASSLRWEVAGGRPNTQYF. The CDR3 coding sequence is TGTGCCAGCAGTTTAAGGTGGGAGGTTGCGGGGGGTCGACCAAATACGCAGTATTTT.

The genes are TRBV21-1 and TRBJ2-1; the listed D gene, TRBD1, was not tested against the DNA. TRBV21-1 is given as a pseudogene. The CDR3 runs 13 residues. The chain's CDR3 is CASSPTGVDEQFF. The CDR3, as DNA: TGTGCCAGCAGCCCAACAGGGGTAGACGAGCAGTTCTTC.

The chain links TRBV28 to TRBJ1-1, with D perhaps TRBD1 (6 bases). V lost 5 bases and J lost 4, with 8 bases in between. The CDR3 consists of 12 residues. Per the germline V gene, CDR1 is MDHEN and CDR2 is SYDVKM. The CDR3 is CASSTGSTEAFF. CDR3 nucleotides: TGTGCCAGCAGTACAGGGTCCACTGAAGCTTTCTTT. Complete variable domain (other parts from reference TRBV28 and TRBJ1-1): DVKVTQSSRYLVKRTGEKVFLECVQDMDHENMFWYRQDPGLGLRLIYFSYDVKMKEKGDIPEGYSVSREKKERFSLILESASTNQTSMYLCASSTGSTEAFFGQGTRLTVV.

The genes are TRBV27 and TRBJ2-1, with TRBD2 matching over 10 bases. Trimming cost V 3 bases and J 7 bases; bases outside gene matches: 18. The CDR3 contains 19 residues. Germline V lookup: CDR1 MNHEY, CDR2 SMNVEV (reference sequence). The CDR3 DNA follows: TGTGCCAGCAGTTTCTCACAGCGGGGGGGCTCGCGGGGAACTAATGAGCAGTTCTTC. Translation: CASSFSQRGGSRGTNEQFF.

This chain connects TRBV19 to TRBJ2-7, with 9 bases lining up with TRBD1. The junction had 9 bases not matched to a gene; V was cut back by 4 bases and J by 5 bases. The CDR3 has 15 amino acids. Germline CDR1 reads LNHDA; CDR2 reads SQIVND (reference sequence). The CDR3 here is CASSTSGTGSHEQYF. In DNA, the CDR3 is TGTGCCAGTAGTACCTCCGGGACAGGGAGCCACGAGCAGTACTTC. Complete variable domain (other parts from reference TRBV19 and TRBJ2-7): DGGITQSPKYLFRKEGQNVTLSCEQNLNHDAMYWYRQDPGQGLRLIYYSQIVNDFQKGDIAEGYSVSREKKESFPLTVTSAQKNPTAFYLCASSTSGTGSHEQYFGPGTRLTVT.

This rearrangement joins TRBV15 to TRBJ2-1, with TRBD2 as a possible D gene (6 bases). V shed 0 bases and J shed 12 bases, with 9 bases lying between them. This CDR3 region has 12 residues. Germline values: CDR1 LNHNV, CDR2 YYDKDF (reference sequence). CDR3 loop: CATSRDLEGQFF. CDR3 bases: TGTGCCACCAGCAGAGATCTGGAGGGGCAGTTCTTC.

This chain uses TRBV6-6 with TRBJ1-2, with 7 bases identical to TRBD1. The germline V gene encodes CDR1 MNHNY and CDR2 SVGAGI (reference sequence). Trimming took 3 bases from V and 6 from J; bases not matched to a gene: 13. CDR3 length: 16 amino acids. CDR3 coding DNA: TGTGCCAGCAGTTATCCCCCCGCAGGGGGTCTTGATGGCTACACCTTC. Amino acid sequence: CASSYPPAGGLDGYTF.